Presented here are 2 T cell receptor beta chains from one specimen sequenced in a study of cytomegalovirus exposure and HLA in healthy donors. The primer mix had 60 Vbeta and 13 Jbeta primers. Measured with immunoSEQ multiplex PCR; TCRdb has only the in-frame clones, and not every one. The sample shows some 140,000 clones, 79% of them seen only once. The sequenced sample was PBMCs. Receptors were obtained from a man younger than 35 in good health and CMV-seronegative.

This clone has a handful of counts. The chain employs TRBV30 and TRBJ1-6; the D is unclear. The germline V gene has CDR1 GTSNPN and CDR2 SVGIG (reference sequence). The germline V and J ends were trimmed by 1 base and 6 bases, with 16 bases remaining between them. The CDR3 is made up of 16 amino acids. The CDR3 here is CAWSAFSLSGNSPLHF. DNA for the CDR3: TGTGCCTGGAGTGCGTTTTCCTTGAGTGGTAATTCACCCCTCCACTTT. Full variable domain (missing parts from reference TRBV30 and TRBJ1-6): SQTIHQWPATLVQPVGSPLSLECTVEGTSNPNLYWYRQAAGRGLQLLFYSVGIGQISSEVPQNLSASRPQDRQFILSSKKLLLSDSGFYLCAWSAFSLSGNSPLHFGNGTRLTVT.

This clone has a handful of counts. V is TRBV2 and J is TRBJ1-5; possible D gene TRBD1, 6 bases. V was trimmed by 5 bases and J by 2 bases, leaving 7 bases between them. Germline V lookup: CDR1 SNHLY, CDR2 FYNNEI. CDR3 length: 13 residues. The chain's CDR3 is CASSRTGNQPQHF. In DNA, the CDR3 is TGTGCCAGCAGTCGGACAGGCAATCAGCCCCAGCATTTT.